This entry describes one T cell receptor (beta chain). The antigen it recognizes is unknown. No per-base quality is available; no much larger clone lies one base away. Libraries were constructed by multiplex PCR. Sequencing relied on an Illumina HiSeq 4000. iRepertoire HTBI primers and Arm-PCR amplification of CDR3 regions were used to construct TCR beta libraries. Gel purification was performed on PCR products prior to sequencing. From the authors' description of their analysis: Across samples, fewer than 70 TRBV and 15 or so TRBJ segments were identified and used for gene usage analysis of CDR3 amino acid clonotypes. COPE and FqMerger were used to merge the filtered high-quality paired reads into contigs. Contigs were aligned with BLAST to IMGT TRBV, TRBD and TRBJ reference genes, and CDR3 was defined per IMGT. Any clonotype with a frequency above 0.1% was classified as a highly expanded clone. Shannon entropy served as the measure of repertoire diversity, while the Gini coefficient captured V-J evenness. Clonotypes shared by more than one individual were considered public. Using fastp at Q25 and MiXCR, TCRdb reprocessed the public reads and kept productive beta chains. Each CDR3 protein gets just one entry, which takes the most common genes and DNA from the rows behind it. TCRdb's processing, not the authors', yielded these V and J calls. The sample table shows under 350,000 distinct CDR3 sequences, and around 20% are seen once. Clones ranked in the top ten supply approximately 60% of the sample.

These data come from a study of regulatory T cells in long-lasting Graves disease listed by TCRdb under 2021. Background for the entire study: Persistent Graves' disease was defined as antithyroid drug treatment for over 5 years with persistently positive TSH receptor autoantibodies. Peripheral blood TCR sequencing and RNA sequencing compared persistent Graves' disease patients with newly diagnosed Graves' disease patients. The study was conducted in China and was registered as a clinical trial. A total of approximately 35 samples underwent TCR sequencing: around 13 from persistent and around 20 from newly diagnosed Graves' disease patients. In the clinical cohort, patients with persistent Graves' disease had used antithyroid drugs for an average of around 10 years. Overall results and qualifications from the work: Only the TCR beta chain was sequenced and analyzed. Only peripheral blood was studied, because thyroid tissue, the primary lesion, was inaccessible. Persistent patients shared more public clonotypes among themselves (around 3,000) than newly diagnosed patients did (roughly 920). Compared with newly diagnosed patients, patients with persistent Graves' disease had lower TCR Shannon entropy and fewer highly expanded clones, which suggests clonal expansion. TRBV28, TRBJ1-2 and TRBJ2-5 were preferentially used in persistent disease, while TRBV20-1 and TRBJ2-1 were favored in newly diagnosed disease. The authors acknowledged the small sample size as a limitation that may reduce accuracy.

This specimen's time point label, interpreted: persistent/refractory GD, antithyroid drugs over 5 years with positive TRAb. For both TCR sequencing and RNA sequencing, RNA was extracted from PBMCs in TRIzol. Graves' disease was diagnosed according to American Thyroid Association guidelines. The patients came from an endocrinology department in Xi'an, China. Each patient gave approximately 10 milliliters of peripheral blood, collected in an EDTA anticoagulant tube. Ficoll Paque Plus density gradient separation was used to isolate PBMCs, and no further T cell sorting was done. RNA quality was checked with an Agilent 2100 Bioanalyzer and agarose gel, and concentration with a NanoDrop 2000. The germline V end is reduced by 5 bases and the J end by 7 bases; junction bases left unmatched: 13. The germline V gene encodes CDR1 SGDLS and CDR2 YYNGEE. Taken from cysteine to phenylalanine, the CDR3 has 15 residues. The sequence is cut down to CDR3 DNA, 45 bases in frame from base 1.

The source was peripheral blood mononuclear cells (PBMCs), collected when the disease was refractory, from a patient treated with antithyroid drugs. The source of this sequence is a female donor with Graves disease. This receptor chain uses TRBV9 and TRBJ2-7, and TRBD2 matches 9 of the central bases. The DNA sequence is TGTGCCAGCAGTGACACTCCGGGACTAGCAGGAGAGCAGTACTTC. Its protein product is CASSDTPGLAGEQYF.